This T cell receptor beta chain was identified in a study of control samples from healthy donors and cancer patients. Repertoires were generated with immunoSEQ multiplex PCR, while TCRdb's copy carries only in-frame clones and drops some. Of some 150,000 clones listed, 91% were seen once; the top ten hold about 1.6%. The CDR3 has 13 residues. Germline lookup yields CDR1 MNHEY and CDR2 SVGAGI. Trimming cost V 6 bases and J 4 bases, with 12 bases left between them. Sequences were obtained from blood. The chain couples TRBV6-5 to TRBJ1-2; possible D gene TRBD1, 6 bases. The source is a woman aged 30 to 39 in good health. CDR3 in amino acids: CASSRQGSYGYTF. The CDR3 DNA is TGTGCCAGCAGCCGCCAGGGGAGCTATGGCTACACCTTC.